This T cell receptor beta chain was observed in a study of blood T cell repertoires in COVID-19. Participants, about 18 to 90 years old, spanned 25 or so US areas. The germline V and J ends were trimmed by 2 bases and 9 bases, with 14 bases remaining between them. The CDR3 length is 14 residues. From germline, CDR1 is SGHTA and CDR2 FQGTGA. Profiling relied on immunoSEQ multiplex PCR, and the TCRdb table lists in-frame clones only, not all of them. The data contain hundreds of thousands of clones, over 75% of them seen just once; the ten biggest clones take up 1% to 1.3%. The V call is TRBV7-3, the J call TRBJ2-1; maybe TRBD2 (7 bases). Input material: PBMCs or T cells enriched from blood (not recorded which). This sequence was found in a man aged 25 to 40 who had recovered from COVID-19. Here the CDR3 reads CASSLSWEGGEQFF. The CDR3 DNA is TGTGCCAGCAGCTTATCCTGGGAGGGGGGTGAGCAGTTCTTC.